The text below deals with one T cell receptor beta chain. The antigen is undetermined. V shed 10 bases, J shed 5 bases, and the junction held 7 bases outside the gene matches. CDR3 length: 13 residues. Germline assignment: CDR1 MGHDK and CDR2 SYGVNS. Each individual donor underwent a draw of about 9.1 milliliters of peripheral blood. The second PCR ran about 7 to 12 cycles with a sample-barcoded 5' primer and J-beta primers. In TCRdb, the 5' RACE reads were re-called with MiXCR into one record per CDR3 protein. The repertoire holds 630,000 or so distinct CDR3 sequences, approximately 30% seen once, with approximately 15% in the top ten. The record originates from a study of blood T cells in healthy people across ages. Study overall: Template switching retrieved approximately one barcoded beta molecule for each two T cells.

Findings of the study overall: Higher naive T cell percentage went strongly together with higher TCR beta diversity.

This TCR derives from a woman of 80 years or more in good health. The V gene is TRBV25-1, the J gene TRBJ1-4; 7 bases fit TRBD1. Sequenced material: blood. The CDR3 loop reads CATKGQLNEKLFF. As DNA, the CDR3 is TGTGCCACCAAGGGACAGTTAAATGAAAAACTGTTTTTT.